This T cell receptor beta chain was retrieved from a study of sequential checkpoint blockade in melanoma. Study at large: Maintenance nivolumab came after either treatment sequence.

This table comes from immunoSEQ multiplex PCR, and its TCRdb copy is limited to in-frame clones, with some not included. The sample lists tens of thousands of clones, 70% to 90% seen once, with around 13% in the top ten. This CDR3 is built from 15 residues. Stated treatment: randomized to nivolumab then ipilimumab (arm A) or the reverse (arm B). None of the patients previously received DNA-damaging chemotherapy. Sorted cells were live CD3+CD8+, lacking CD19 and CD56, from PBMCs. Material: CD8+ T cells sorted from blood (inferred from file names), obtained from a patient given nivolumab and ipilimumab in sequence. The sequence came from a human donor with melanoma. This rearrangement joins TRBV21-1 to TRBJ2-2; the table's D call, TRBD2, was not checked against the DNA. TRBV21-1 is noted as a pseudogene. The CDR3 sequence: CARAEREGGTGELFF. In nucleotides, the CDR3 is TGTGCCCGAGCGGAGAGGGAGGGTGGCACCGGGGAGCTGTTTTTT.